A single sample is the source of the 21 T cell receptor beta chains below, sequenced in a study of shared clonotypes between healthy human individuals. The repertoire was sequenced with immunoSEQ multiplex PCR; TCRdb's copy has only in-frame clones and lacks some. The table shows roughly 1,500,000 clones, with approximately 98.5% occurring only once. Sequenced input: naive CD4+ T cells sorted from blood. Described subset: CD45RA+ positively selected. The receptors originated from a man aged 25-45 years in good health.

The chain links TRBV5-4 to TRBJ1-2; D not certain. V shed 4 bases and J shed 3 bases, with 7 bases lying between them. CDR3 length equals 12 residues. The V gene's germline CDR1 is SGHNT and CDR2 YYREEE (reference sequence). The CDR3 spells CASSTDHYGYTF. The CDR3 coding sequence is TGTGCCAGCAGCACCGACCACTATGGCTACACCTTC. The full variable domain, its missing parts supplied by reference TRBV5-4 and TRBJ1-2, is ETGVTQSPTHLIKTRGQQVTLRCSSQSGHNTVSWYQQALGQGPQFIFQYYREEENGRGNFPPRFSGLQFPNYSSELNVNALELDDSALYLCASSTDHYGYTFGSGTRLTVV.

The gene calls are TRBV25-1 and TRBJ2-3, with D hard to call. This CDR3 contains 14 residues. Germline V lookup: CDR1 MGHDK, CDR2 SYGVNS. Trimming left V 1 base short and J 0 bases short, with 5 bases between. In nucleotides, the CDR3 is TGTGCCAGCAGTGAATGGGTCAGCACAGATACGCAGTATTTT. It codes for CASSEWVSTDTQYF. Filled out from reference TRBV25-1 and TRBJ2-3, the complete variable domain reads EADIYQTPRYLVIGTGKKITLECSQTMGHDKMYWYQQDPGMELHLIHYSYGVNSTEKGDLSSESTVSRIRTEHFPLTLESARPSHTSQYLCASSEWVSTDTQYFGPGTRLTVL.

V usage is TRBV5-1 and J usage is TRBJ2-3; 9 bases match TRBD2. The CDR3 is 15 residues long. Germline V gives CDR1 SGHRS, CDR2 YFSETQ. The V gene end was trimmed by 0 bases and the J gene end by 4 bases; junction bases not matched to a gene: 3. CDR3: CASSLVSGSSDTQYF. The CDR3 DNA reads TGCGCCAGCAGCTTGGTTAGCGGGAGCTCAGATACGCAGTATTTT. The complete variable domain, with remaining parts taken from reference TRBV5-1 and TRBJ2-3, reads KAGVTQTPRYLIKTRGQQVTLSCSPISGHRSVSWYQQTPGQGLQFLFEYFSETQRNKGNFPGRFSGRQFSNSRSEMNVSTLELGDSALYLCASSLVSGSSDTQYFGPGTRLTVL.

The chain has TRBV27 and TRBJ2-3, with 10 positions matching TRBD2. The CDR3 is 17 residues long. Germline V gives CDR1 MNHEY, CDR2 SMNVEV (reference sequence). V dropped 0 bases and J dropped 4; count of bases not matched to a gene: 7. The CDR3 DNA sequence: TGTGCCAGCAGTTTATCTCGGCTAGCGGGAGTCCCAGATACGCAGTATTTT. Residues: CASSLSRLAGVPDTQYF.

V is TRBV7-9 and J is TRBJ2-5; 8 positions match TRBD1. The V gene end was trimmed by 4 bases and the J gene end by 0 bases; junction bases not matched to a gene: 7. This CDR3 region has 16 residues. From germline, CDR1 is SEHNR and CDR2 FQNEAQ (reference sequence). The chain's CDR3 is CASSSSDRGYQETQYF. The CDR3, as DNA: TGTGCCAGCAGCTCCTCAGACAGGGGCTACCAAGAGACCCAGTACTTC.

The chain recombines TRBV7-8 with TRBJ2-7, with D tentatively TRBD1 or TRBD2 (5 bases each). The CDR3 totals 16 residues. Germline CDR1 reads SGHVS; CDR2 reads FQNEAQ. V was shortened by 5 bases and J by 6 bases, with 23 bases between the two germline ends. In DNA form, the CDR3 reads TGTGCCAGCAGCCAAAGGCCCCGACGGGACGCGGGCGAGCAGTACTTC. This sequence encodes CASSQRPRRDAGEQYF.

The chain couples TRBV7-2 to TRBJ2-5; D possibly uses TRBD1 or TRBD2 (5 bases each). V gave up 5 bases and J gave up 10 bases, with 14 bases separating them. Germline lookup yields CDR1 SGHTA and CDR2 FQGNSA. The CDR3 sequence is 12 residues long. DNA of the CDR3: TGTGCCAGCAGCGTGGGGCCCCGGGGCCAGTACTTC. It yields the protein CASSVGPRGQYF. The complete variable domain, with remaining parts taken from reference TRBV7-2 and TRBJ2-5, reads GAGVSQSPSNKVTEKGKDVELRCDPISGHTALYWYRQSLGQGLEFLIYFQGNSAPDKSGLPSDRFSAERTGGSVSTLTIQRTQQEDSAVYLCASSVGPRGQYFGPGTRLLVL.

The rearrangement uses TRBV28 and TRBJ1-5; D is possibly TRBD1 (6 bases). In germline, CDR1 is MDHEN, CDR2 SYDVKM. Trimming removed 10 bases from V and 5 bases from J, with 12 bases in between. The length of the CDR3 is 12 residues. Written as DNA, the CDR3 is TGTGCCATCCTGGGACAAGATCAGCCCCAGCATTTT. It translates to CAILGQDQPQHF. Filled out from reference TRBV28 and TRBJ1-5, the complete variable domain reads DVKVTQSSRYLVKRTGEKVFLECVQDMDHENMFWYRQDPGLGLRLIYFSYDVKMKEKGDIPEGYSVSREKKERFSLILESASTNQTSMYLCAILGQDQPQHFGDGTRLSIL.

Only one count was recorded for this clone. This rearrangement joins TRBV18 to TRBJ2-3; D is possibly TRBD1 or TRBD2 (6 bases each). Trimming removed 0 bases at V and 3 bases at J, with 10 bases between. Germline-derived CDR1 and CDR2 are KGHSH and LQKENI. CDR3 length equals 15 residues. The CDR3 DNA is TGTGCCAGCTCACCACCGTGGAGGGGGACAGATACGCAGTATTTT. This encodes CASSPPWRGTDTQYF.

The V gene is TRBV10-3, the J gene TRBJ2-7; 10 bases map to TRBD1. The junction had 2 bases not matched to a gene; V was cut back by 4 bases and J by 2 bases. The CDR3 loop spans 14 amino acids. Germline CDR1 and CDR2: ENHRY and SYGVKD. In nucleotides, the CDR3 is TGTGCCATCAGTGCCGGGACAGGGGCCTACGAGCAGTACTTC. This sequence encodes CAISAGTGAYEQYF.

The chain's CDR3 is CASSSTGSNTEAFF. The CDR3 DNA reads TGTGCCAGCTCCTCGACAGGGTCGAACACTGAAGCTTTCTTT. The chain uses TRBV18 and TRBJ1-1; TRBD1 matches 7 bases. Germline assignment: CDR1 KGHSH and CDR2 LQKENI. CDR3 length: 14 amino acids. V dropped 6 bases and J dropped 1; count of bases not matched to a gene: 5.

In this sample, this clone turned up once. V is TRBV5-1 and J is TRBJ1-1, with 7 bases identical to TRBD1. Losses at the gene ends were 6 bases for V and 10 bases for J; bases not matched to a gene: 18. The germline V gene encodes CDR1 SGHRS and CDR2 YFSETQ. The CDR3 totals 15 residues. In DNA form, the CDR3 reads TGCGCCAGCACCTCTGACCCGGGACAGCTGACCGGAGCTTTCTTT. Amino acid sequence: CASTSDPGQLTGAFF.

This clone was seen only once. V is TRBV6-6 and J is TRBJ2-1; the D is unclear. Germline V lookup: CDR1 MNHNY, CDR2 SVGAGI (reference sequence). The CDR3 runs to 15 residues. Trimming removed 6 bases at V and 0 bases at J, with 12 bases between. The CDR3 loop is CASSPRLSSYNEQFF. The DNA for the CDR3 is TGTGCCAGCAGCCCAAGGCTTAGCTCCTACAATGAGCAGTTCTTC.

CDR3 sequence reads: CASSDIGGLTQYF. The CDR3, as DNA: TGCGCCAGCAGTGACATTGGGGGGTTGACCCAGTACTTC. The chain carries TRBV10-1 and TRBJ2-5; TRBD2 is a possible D gene (6 bases). The V end lost 3 bases, the J end lost 7 bases, and 12 bases lay between the germline ends. Germline-derived CDR1 and CDR2 are WNHNN and SYGVQD (reference sequence). CDR3 length: 13 residues.

The rearrangement joins TRBV6-6 to TRBJ2-6; possibly TRBD1 or TRBD2 for D (5 bases each). Germline V gene data show CDR1 as MNHNY and CDR2 as SVGAGI (reference sequence). This CDR3 contains 14 residues. The germline V and J ends were trimmed by 5 bases and 1 base, with 6 bases remaining between them. CDR3 loop: CASSGGSGANVLTF. The CDR3 DNA sequence: TGTGCCAGCAGTGGGGGATCTGGGGCCAACGTCCTGACTTTC.

As to this clone: The same CDR3 is also encoded by other DNA sequences in this sample. The V and J genes are TRBV11-2 and TRBJ1-1; D unclear. The CDR3 is made up of 14 amino acids. Trimming took 1 base from V and 1 from J, leaving 7 bases between them. Germline lookup yields CDR1 SGHAT and CDR2 FQNNGV. The CDR3 coding sequence is TGTGCCAGCAGCTTAGCCGGACGGAACACTGAAGCTTTCTTT. This sequence encodes CASSLAGRNTEAFF. Full variable domain (rest looked up from reference TRBV11-2 and TRBJ1-1): EAGVAQSPRYKIIEKRQSVAFWCNPISGHATLYWYQQILGQGPKLLIQFQNNGVVDDSQLPKDRFSAERLKGVDSTLKIQPAKLEDSAVYLCASSLAGRNTEAFFGQGTRLTVV.

The rearrangement links TRBV7-6 to TRBJ2-1; perhaps TRBD1 as D (6 bases). Germline CDR1 and CDR2: SGHVS and FNYEAQ. The CDR3 length is 16 residues. The germline V and J ends were trimmed by 7 bases and 0 bases, with 16 bases remaining between them. CDR3 sequence: CASTSIQGSSYNEQFF. Written as DNA, the CDR3 is TGTGCCAGCACCTCTATACAGGGAAGCTCCTACAATGAGCAGTTCTTC.

The J gene is TRBJ2-1, the V gene TRBV2, with 14 bases identical to TRBD2. The CDR3 loop spans 18 amino acids. V lost 4 bases and J lost 3; bases outside the gene matches: 8. The V gene's germline CDR1 is SNHLY and CDR2 FYNNEI. CDR3 DNA: TGTGCCAGCAGTGGTCCCGGGACTAGCGGGAGAGTCTACAATGAGCAGTTCTTC. Its translation: CASSGPGTSGRVYNEQFF.

In DNA, the CDR3 is TGTGCCAGCAGTTTTTTTGATAGCAAATTAGAGGACAGGACCTACGAGCAGTACTTC. Translated, it gives CASSFFDSKLEDRTYEQYF. V is TRBV5-6 and J is TRBJ2-7; 7 bases align to TRBD1. This CDR3 has 19 amino acids. V lost 5 bases, J lost 2 bases, and 22 bases stayed unmatched. Germline CDR1 and CDR2: SGHDT and YYEEEE.

The chain combines TRBV18 with TRBJ2-7; 9 positions match TRBD2. Unmatched junction bases numbered 9, after V lost 6 bases and J lost 6 bases. The CDR3 totals 14 residues. From germline, CDR1 is KGHSH and CDR2 LQKENI. CDR3 nucleotide sequence: TGTGCCAGCTCGCTTAGCGGGAGTGGGCTCGAGCAGTACTTC. Its translation is CASSLSGSGLEQYF.

This clone was seen just once. This rearrangement joins TRBV29-1 to TRBJ1-5; D is ambiguous. The germline gives CDR1 SQVTM, CDR2 ANQGSEA. The CDR3 spans 13 residues. V gave up 4 bases and J gave up 7 bases, with 14 bases separating them. The CDR3 DNA reads TGCAGCGTTGTTGACGGATCGCGGCAGCCCCAGCATTTT. It translates to CSVVDGSRQPQHF.